The 13 T cell receptor beta chains listed next were all sequenced from one sample in a study of cytomegalovirus exposure and HLA in healthy donors. The PCR made use of 60 Vbeta and 13 Jbeta primers. Libraries were prepared by immunoSEQ multiplex PCR; TCRdb keeps only in-frame clonotypes and omits some of them. The sample lists about 100,000 clones; around three quarters were seen once. Specimen: PBMCs. The receptor set was obtained from a woman aged 40-49 years in good health and CMV-seronegative.

CDR3 coding DNA: TGTGCCAGCACGACTAGCGGGAGAAACTACGAGCAGTACTTC. This gives the protein CASTTSGRNYEQYF. The V gene is TRBV6-1, the J gene TRBJ2-7; 12 bases map to TRBD2. This CDR3 is built from 14 residues. The germline CDR1 and CDR2 sequences are MNHNS and SASEGT. Trimming removed 7 bases from V and 3 bases from J; junction bases left unmatched: 4.

This chain connects TRBV9 to TRBJ1-4, with 11 bases fitting TRBD1. The germline CDR1 and CDR2 sequences are SGDLS and YYNGEE. The J segment lost 8 bases and the V segment lost 3 bases, leaving 0 bases of the junction unmatched. The CDR3 has 13 amino acids. The CDR3 bases are TGTGCCAGCAGCGGGACAGGGGGCGAAAAACTGTTTTTT. Residues: CASSGTGGEKLFF.

A word on this clone: The sample contains more than one DNA sequence encoding this CDR3. This rearrangement joins TRBV5-1 to TRBJ2-5, with TRBD1 matching 7 bases. Per the germline V gene, CDR1 is SGHRS and CDR2 is YFSETQ. V lost 4 bases and J lost 3; bases outside the gene matches: 3. This CDR3 has 13 amino acids. DNA for the CDR3: TGCGCCAGCAGCCGAGGGACAGAAGAGACCCAGTACTTC. Residues: CASSRGTEETQYF.

This chain connects TRBV27 to TRBJ2-5, with D possibly TRBD1 on 6 matching bases. Near its end, the DNA agrees better with TRBJ2-7, so the J call may be wrong. Germline V lookup: CDR1 MNHEY, CDR2 SMNVEV (reference sequence). The CDR3 runs to 11 residues. The CDR3 spells CASSQGYEQYF. The CDR3 coding sequence is TGTGCCAGTTCCCAGGGGTACGAGCAGTACTTC.

The chain links TRBV19 to TRBJ1-5, with 8 bases fitting TRBD1. V lost 2 bases and J lost 5; bases outside the gene matches: 5. Per the germline V gene, CDR1 is LNHDA and CDR2 is SQIVND (reference sequence). There are 15 residues in the CDR3. CDR3 DNA: TGTGCCAGTAGTATACGAGACAGGGGTTATCAGCCCCAGCATTTT. It codes for CASSIRDRGYQPQHF. The variable domain in full, completed from reference TRBV19 and TRBJ1-5, reads DGGITQSPKYLFRKEGQNVTLSCEQNLNHDAMYWYRQDPGQGLRLIYYSQIVNDFQKGDIAEGYSVSREKKESFPLTVTSAQKNPTAFYLCASSIRDRGYQPQHFGDGTRLSIL.

CDR3: CASVEAGGYEVQFF. CDR3 nucleotide sequence: TGTGCCAGCGTAGAAGCGGGTGGATATGAAGTGCAGTTCTTC. The chain is built from TRBV28 and TRBJ2-1, with a tentative D call TRBD2 (6 bases). Germline loops: CDR1 MDHEN, CDR2 SYDVKM. The length of the CDR3 is 14 residues. V lost 8 bases and J 12 bases, leaving 23 bases between the germline ends.

This clone occurred once. The same CDR3 can be traced to other DNA sequences in this sample. This sequence joins TRBV20-1 and TRBJ1-1; D call uncertain. The length of the CDR3 is 11 residues. With 3 bases removed from V and 1 base from J, the gap between germline ends came to 3 bases. Germline CDR1 reads DFQATT; CDR2 reads SNEGSKA (reference sequence). The CDR3 region has the DNA TGCAGTGCTAGCCGGAACACTGAAGCTTTCTTT. It is translated as CSASRNTEAFF.

This clone was observed a single time. This sequence joins TRBV6-1 and TRBJ1-1; 9 bases agree with TRBD1. There are 15 residues in the CDR3. CDR1 and CDR2 from the germline V gene are MNHNS and SASEGT. Losses at the gene ends were 4 bases for V and 2 bases for J; bases not matched to a gene: 5. As DNA, the CDR3 is TGTGCCAGCAGTGTCTGGGACAGGGTAAACACTGAAGCTTTCTTT. Translating gives CASSVWDRVNTEAFF.

Note on this clone: This CDR3 is also generated by other DNA sequences in the sample. The chain recombines TRBV7-8 with TRBJ2-7, with 8 nucleotides matching TRBD1. Germline V gives CDR1 SGHVS, CDR2 FQNEAQ. V trimming: 3 bases; J trimming: 1 base; junction bases outside the gene matches: 2. The CDR3 length is 14 residues. CDR3 DNA sequence: TGTGCCAGCAGCTTGGGACAGGTTTCCTACGAGCAGTACTTC. Its translation is CASSLGQVSYEQYF.

The V gene is TRBV4-3, the J gene TRBJ1-3, with TRBD1 matching 7 bases. The germline V gene has CDR1 LGHNA and CDR2 YSLEER. CDR3 length equals 16 residues. V gave up 3 bases and J gave up 0 bases; unmatched junction bases: 5. The CDR3 sequence: CASSQGDRDSGNTIYF. DNA of the CDR3: TGCGCCAGCAGCCAGGGTGACAGGGACTCTGGAAACACCATATATTTT.

The rearrangement joins TRBV4-1 to TRBJ2-7; tentatively, D is TRBD1 (7 bases). This CDR3 spans 16 amino acids. V dropped 0 bases and J dropped 9 bases, with 21 bases sitting between them. Germline-derived CDR1 and CDR2 are MGHRA and YSYEKL. CDR3 loop: CASSQEAGTAPRVQYF. CDR3 coding DNA: TGCGCCAGCAGCCAAGAGGCGGGGACAGCCCCTAGGGTGCAGTACTTC.

This rearrangement joins TRBV4-1 to TRBJ2-7; D perhaps matches TRBD1 (6 bases). The germline CDR1 and CDR2 sequences are MGHRA and YSYEKL. Trimming shortened V by 3 bases and J by 3 bases, and 12 bases separated the two germline ends. CDR3 length equals 14 residues. CDR3 bases: TGCGCCAGCAGCCACGCAGGGGCAGTCTACGAGCAGTACTTC. Translated, it gives CASSHAGAVYEQYF.

The J gene is TRBJ2-3, the V gene TRBV28, with TRBD2 identical over 8 bases. This CDR3 contains 14 residues. Germline CDR1 reads MDHEN; CDR2 reads SYDVKM. The J segment lost 4 bases and the V segment lost 5 bases, leaving 5 bases of the junction unmatched. The CDR3 spells CASSQLAEADTQYF. The CDR3 region has the DNA TGTGCCAGCAGTCAACTAGCGGAGGCAGATACGCAGTATTTT.